What follows is one TCR beta chain and its context. What it binds is unknown. Oncomine TCR Beta short-read sequencing was applied to DNA from cultured CD4+ T cells. One entry per CDR3 protein results from TCRdb running MiXCR on the PCR reads. The sample has around 7,000 distinct CDR3 sequences, 46% seen once. This specimen comes from a study of vaccination and CD4 T cells after COVID-19. Study as a whole: Sampling after COVID took place at a median of 101 days (range 35 to 161) following diagnosis.

The treatment denotes: approximately 11-day PBMC culture with coronavirus spike peptide pools or control peptides (ViraFEST assay). Gathered ahead of the COVID-19 pandemic (2011-2018) were the CD4+ T cells of the unexposed donor. Trimming removed 8 bases from V and 7 bases from J, with 9 bases in between. The germline CDR1 and CDR2 sequences are GTSNPN and SVGIG (reference sequence). CDR3 length equals 10 residues. This sequence originates from a human donor in good health. The rearrangement links TRBV30 to TRBJ2-1, with D perhaps TRBD2 (6 bases). The source material was CD4+ T cells from blood, cultured in vitro. CDR3 region: CATEGNEQFF. The CDR3 DNA follows: TGTGCCACGGAGGGGAATGAGCAGTTCTTC.